This T cell receptor (beta chain) was identified in a study of blood T cells in healthy people across ages. This clonotype was seen ten or more times. Primed by a sample-barcoded 5' primer and a J-beta primer mix, a second PCR proceeded for 7 to 11 cycles. TCRdb redid the calling of the 5' RACE reads with MiXCR, one entry per CDR3 protein. The table includes about 930,000 distinct CDR3 sequences, about 28% detected once. In germline, CDR1 is SGHTA, CDR2 FQGTGA. V was cut by 1 base and J by 5 bases, with 5 bases left in between. CDR3 length: 12 amino acids. This same sample was also taken into another study, of T cells of mothers and their children.

J is TRBJ2-5 and V is TRBV7-3; D is ambiguous. The material sequenced was blood. The TCR sequence derives from a woman between 40 and 50 years old in good health. This CDR3 reads CASSLIGETQYF. CDR3 sequence (DNA): TGTGCCAGCAGCTTAATTGGGGAGACCCAGTACTTC.